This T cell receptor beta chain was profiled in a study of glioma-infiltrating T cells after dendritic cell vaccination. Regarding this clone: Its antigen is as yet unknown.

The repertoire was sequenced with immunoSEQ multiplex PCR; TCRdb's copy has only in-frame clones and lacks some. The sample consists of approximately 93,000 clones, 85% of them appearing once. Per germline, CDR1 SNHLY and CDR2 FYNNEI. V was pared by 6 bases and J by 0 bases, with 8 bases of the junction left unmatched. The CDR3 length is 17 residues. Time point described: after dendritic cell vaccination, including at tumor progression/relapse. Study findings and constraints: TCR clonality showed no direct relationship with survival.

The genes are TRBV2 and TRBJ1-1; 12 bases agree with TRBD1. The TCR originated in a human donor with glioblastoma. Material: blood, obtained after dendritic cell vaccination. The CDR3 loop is CASREPGQGALNTEAFF. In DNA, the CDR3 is TGTGCCAGCAGGGAACCGGGACAGGGGGCTTTGAACACTGAAGCTTTCTTT. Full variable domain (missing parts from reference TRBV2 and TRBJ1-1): EPEVTQTPSHQVTQMGQEVILRCVPISNHLYFYWYRQILGQKVEFLVSFYNNEISEKSEIFDDQFSVERPDGSNFTLKIRSTKLEDSAMYFCASREPGQGALNTEAFFGQGTRLTVV.